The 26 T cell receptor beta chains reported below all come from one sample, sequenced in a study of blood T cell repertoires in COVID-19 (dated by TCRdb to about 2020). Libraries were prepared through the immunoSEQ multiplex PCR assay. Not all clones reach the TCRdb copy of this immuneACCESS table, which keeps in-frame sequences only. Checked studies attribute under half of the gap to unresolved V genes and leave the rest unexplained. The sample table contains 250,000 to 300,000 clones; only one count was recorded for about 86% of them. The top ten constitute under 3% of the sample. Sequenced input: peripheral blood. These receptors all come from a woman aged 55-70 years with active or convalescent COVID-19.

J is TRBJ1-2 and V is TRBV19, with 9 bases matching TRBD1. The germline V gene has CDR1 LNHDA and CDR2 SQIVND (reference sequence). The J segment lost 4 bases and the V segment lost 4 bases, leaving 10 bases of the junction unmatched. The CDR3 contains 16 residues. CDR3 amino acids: CASSTRGTGSIYGYTF. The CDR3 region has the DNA TGTGCCAGTAGTACTCGGGGGACAGGGAGTATCTATGGCTACACCTTC.

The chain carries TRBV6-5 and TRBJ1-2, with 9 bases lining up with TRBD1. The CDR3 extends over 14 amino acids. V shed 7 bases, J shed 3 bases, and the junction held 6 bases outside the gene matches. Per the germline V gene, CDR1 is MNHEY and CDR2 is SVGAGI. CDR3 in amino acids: CASKGTGPHYGYTF. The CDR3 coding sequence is TGTGCCAGCAAAGGGACAGGGCCCCACTATGGCTACACCTTC.

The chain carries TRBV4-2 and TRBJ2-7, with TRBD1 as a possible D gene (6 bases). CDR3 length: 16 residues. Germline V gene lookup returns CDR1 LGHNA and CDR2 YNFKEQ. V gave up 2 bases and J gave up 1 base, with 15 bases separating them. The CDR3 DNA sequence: TGTGCCAGCAGCCAAACGACCCTAACAGGGTCCTACGAGCAGTACTTC. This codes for CASSQTTLTGSYEQYF.

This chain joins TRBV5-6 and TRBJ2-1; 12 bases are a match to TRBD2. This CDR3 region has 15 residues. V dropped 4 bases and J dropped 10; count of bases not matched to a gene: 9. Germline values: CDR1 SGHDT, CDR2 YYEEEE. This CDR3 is CASSLRLAGVEEQFF. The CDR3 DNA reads TGTGCCAGCAGCCTCCGACTAGCGGGGGTCGAGGAGCAGTTCTTC.

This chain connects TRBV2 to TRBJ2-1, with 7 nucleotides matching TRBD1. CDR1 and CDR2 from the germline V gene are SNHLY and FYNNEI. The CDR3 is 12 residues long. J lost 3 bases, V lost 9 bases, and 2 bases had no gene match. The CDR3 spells CARTGYYNEQFF. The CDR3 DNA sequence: TGTGCCAGGACAGGGTACTACAATGAGCAGTTCTTC.

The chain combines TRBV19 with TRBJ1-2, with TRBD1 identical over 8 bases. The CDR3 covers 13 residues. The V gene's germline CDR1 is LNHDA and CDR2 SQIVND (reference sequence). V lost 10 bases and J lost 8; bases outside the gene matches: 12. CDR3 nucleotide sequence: TGTGCCACCGCGACAGGGGAGGTAGGCGGCTACACCTTC. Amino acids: CATATGEVGGYTF.

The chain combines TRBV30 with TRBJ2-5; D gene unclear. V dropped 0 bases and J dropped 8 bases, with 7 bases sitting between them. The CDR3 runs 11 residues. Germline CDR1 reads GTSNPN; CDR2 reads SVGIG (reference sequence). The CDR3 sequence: CAWSVQRTQYF. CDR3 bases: TGTGCCTGGAGTGTACAACGCACCCAGTACTTC.

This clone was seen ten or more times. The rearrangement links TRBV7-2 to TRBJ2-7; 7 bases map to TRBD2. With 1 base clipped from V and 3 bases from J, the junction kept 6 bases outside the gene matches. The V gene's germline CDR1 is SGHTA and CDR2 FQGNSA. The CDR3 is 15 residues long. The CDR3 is CASSLEAGENYEQYF. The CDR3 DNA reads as TGTGCCAGCAGCTTAGAGGCGGGGGAGAACTACGAGCAGTACTTC.

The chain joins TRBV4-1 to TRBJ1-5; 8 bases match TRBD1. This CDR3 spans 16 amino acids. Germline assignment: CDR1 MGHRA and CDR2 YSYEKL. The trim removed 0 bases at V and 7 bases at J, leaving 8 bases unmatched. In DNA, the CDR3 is TGCGCCAGCAGCCAAGATGGGCAGGGGGCATACCAGCCCCAGCATTTT. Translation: CASSQDGQGAYQPQHF.

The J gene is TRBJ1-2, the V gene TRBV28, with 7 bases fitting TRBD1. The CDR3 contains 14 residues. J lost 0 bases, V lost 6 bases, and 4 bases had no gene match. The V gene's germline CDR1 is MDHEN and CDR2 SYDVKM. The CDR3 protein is CASRRTGSNYGYTF. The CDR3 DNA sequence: TGTGCCAGCAGGAGGACAGGATCTAACTATGGCTACACCTTC.

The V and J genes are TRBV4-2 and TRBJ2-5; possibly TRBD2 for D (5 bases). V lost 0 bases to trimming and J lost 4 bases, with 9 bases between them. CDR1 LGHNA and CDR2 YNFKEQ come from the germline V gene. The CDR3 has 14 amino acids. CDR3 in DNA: TGTGCCAGCAGCCAAGAAGAGGGCGGAGAGACCCAGTACTTC. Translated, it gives CASSQEEGGETQYF.

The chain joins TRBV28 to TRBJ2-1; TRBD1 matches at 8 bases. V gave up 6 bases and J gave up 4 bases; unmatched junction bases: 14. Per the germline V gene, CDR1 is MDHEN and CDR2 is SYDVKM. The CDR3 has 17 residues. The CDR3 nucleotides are TGTGCCAGCAGCCCTCCGCCCGGGACAGGTCGATACAATGAGCAGTTCTTC. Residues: CASSPPPGTGRYNEQFF.

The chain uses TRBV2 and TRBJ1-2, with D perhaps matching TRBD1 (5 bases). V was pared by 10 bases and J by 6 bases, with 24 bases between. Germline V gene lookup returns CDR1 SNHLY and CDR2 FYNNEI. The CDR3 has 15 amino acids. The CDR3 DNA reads TGTGCCAACCCCGAAGCCGTAGGGACGGGGGATGGCTACACCTTC. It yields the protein CANPEAVGTGDGYTF.

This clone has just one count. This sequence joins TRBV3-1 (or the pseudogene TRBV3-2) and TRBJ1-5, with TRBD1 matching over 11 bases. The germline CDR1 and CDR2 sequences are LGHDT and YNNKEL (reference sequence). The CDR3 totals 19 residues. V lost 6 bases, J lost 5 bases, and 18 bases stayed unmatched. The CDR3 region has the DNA TGTGCCAGCAGTCCCTACCTAAGGACAGGGGGCGAGGGGGATCAGCCCCAGCATTTT. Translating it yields CASSPYLRTGGEGDQPQHF.

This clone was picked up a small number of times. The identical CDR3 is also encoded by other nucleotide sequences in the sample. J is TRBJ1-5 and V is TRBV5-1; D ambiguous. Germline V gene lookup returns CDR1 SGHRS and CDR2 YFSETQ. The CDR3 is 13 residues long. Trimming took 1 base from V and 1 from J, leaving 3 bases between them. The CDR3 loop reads CASSLSSNQPQHF. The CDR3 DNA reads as TGCGCCAGCAGCTTGTCAAGCAATCAGCCCCAGCATTTT.

The CDR3 bases are TGTGCCAGCAGCTTAAGCACAGGCCAAGAGACCCAGTACTTC. Its protein is CASSLSTGQETQYF. V gene TRBV7-2 combines with J gene TRBJ2-5, with D maybe TRBD1 (5 bases). Germline CDR1 is SGHTA and CDR2 is FQGNSA. V was shortened by 2 bases and J by 1 base, with 8 bases between the two germline ends. The CDR3 spans 14 residues.

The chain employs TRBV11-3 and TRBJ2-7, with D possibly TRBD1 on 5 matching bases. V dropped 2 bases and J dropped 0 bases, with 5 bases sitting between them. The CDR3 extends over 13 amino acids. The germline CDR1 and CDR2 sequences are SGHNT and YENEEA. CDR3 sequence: CASSLQGSYEQYF. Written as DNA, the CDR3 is TGTGCCAGCAGCTTACAGGGCTCCTACGAGCAGTACTTC.

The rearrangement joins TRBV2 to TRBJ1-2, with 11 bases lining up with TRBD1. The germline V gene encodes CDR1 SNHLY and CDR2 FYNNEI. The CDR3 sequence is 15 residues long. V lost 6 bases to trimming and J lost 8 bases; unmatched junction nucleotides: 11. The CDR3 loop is CASRRDRGTTRGYTF. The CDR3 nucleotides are TGTGCCAGCAGGAGGGACAGGGGGACGACGCGCGGCTACACCTTC.

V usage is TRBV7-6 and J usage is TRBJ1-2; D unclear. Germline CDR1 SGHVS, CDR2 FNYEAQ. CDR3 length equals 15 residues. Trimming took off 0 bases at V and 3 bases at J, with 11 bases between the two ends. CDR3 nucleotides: TGTGCCAGCAGCTTAGCCTTTGGTGCAGACTATGGCTACACCTTC. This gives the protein CASSLAFGADYGYTF.

CDR3 nucleotides: TGTGCCACCAGTGATCGGTGGGGGGGTGAAGATACGCAGTATTTT. This encodes CATSDRWGGEDTQYF. The rearrangement links TRBV24-1 to TRBJ2-3; 7 nucleotides match TRBD2. This CDR3 spans 15 amino acids. V lost 3 bases and J lost 5; bases outside the gene matches: 7. Germline values: CDR1 KGHDR, CDR2 SFDVKD.

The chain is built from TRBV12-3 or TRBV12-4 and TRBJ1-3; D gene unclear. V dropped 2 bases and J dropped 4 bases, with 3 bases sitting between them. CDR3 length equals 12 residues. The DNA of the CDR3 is TGTGCCAGCAGTTTAACAGGAAACACCATATATTTT. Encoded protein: CASSLTGNTIYF.

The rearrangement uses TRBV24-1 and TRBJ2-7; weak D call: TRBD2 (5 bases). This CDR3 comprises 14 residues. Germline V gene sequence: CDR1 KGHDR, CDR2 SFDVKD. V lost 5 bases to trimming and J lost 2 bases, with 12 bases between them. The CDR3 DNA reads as TGTGCCACCAGTGGTACGGAGGCCCCCTACGAGCAGTACTTC. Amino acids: CATSGTEAPYEQYF.

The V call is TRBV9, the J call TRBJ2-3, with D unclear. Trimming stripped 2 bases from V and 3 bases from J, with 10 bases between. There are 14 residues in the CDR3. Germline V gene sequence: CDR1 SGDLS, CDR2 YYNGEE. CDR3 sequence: CASSVLPITDTQYF. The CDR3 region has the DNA TGTGCCAGCAGCGTTTTGCCTATTACAGATACGCAGTATTTT.

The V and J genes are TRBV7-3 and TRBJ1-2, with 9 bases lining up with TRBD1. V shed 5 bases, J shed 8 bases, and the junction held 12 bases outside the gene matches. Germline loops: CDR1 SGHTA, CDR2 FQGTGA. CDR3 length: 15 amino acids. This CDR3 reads CASSPYRDRAGGYTF. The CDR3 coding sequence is TGTGCCAGCAGCCCTTACCGGGACAGGGCGGGAGGCTACACCTTC.

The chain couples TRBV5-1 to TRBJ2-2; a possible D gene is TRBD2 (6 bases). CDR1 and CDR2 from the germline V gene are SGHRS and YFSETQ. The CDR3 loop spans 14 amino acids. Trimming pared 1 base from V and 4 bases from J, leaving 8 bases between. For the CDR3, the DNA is TGCGCCAGCAGCTTGCCAGCGGGCACCGGGGAGCTGTTTTTT. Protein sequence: CASSLPAGTGELFF.

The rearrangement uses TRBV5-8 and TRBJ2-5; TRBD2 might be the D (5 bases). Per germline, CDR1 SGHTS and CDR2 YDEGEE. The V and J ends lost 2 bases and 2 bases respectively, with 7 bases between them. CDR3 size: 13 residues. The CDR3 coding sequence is TGTGCCAGCAGCTTAAGCGGACAAGAGACCCAGTACTTC. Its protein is CASSLSGQETQYF.